Listed below are T cell receptor beta chains from one sample, sequenced in a study of tumor-infiltrating lymphocytes in primary liver carcinoma. TCRdb reprocessed the multiplex PCR reads via MiXCR and lists one record per CDR3 protein. This sample has 95,000 to 150,000 distinct CDR3 sequences, with approximately 64% found just once. Sequenced material: liver tumor tissue from sampling region 3. These receptor sequences come from a woman between 55 and 75 years old with primary liver carcinoma and hepatitis B virus infection. Both conserved end residues are part of each CDR3. D genes are given only for firm matches. Size tells how often a clone was seen (once, few, many) or the class of an expanded clone, and some rows leave it out.

clone size,D gene,J gene,CDR3 length,V gene,CDR3 DNA,CDR3 protein
.,.,TRBJ2-5,13,TRBV2,TGTGCCAGCAGTAGACAGGTCCAAGAGACCCAGTACTTC,CASSRQVQETQYF
.,.,TRBJ2-6,14,TRBV11-2,TGTGCCAGCAGCTTAGAGTCAGGGGCCAACGTCCAGACTTTC,CASSLESGANVQTF
.,TRBD1,TRBJ2-7,15,TRBV6-5,TGTGCCAGCAATTACCCGGGACAGGGGACCTACGAGCAGTACTTC,CASNYPGQGTYEQYF
.,.,TRBJ2-5,13,TRBV5-1,TGCGCCAGCAGCTTATCAGCGTACGAGACCCAGTACTTC,CASSLSAYETQYF
many,.,TRBJ2-7,13,TRBV29-1,TGCAGCGTGAAAGGACAGCGCTCCTACGAGCAGTACTTC,CSVKGQRSYEQYF
.,TRBD1,TRBJ1-1,15,TRBV28,TGTGCCAGCAGCCGCACGGGGACAGTTAACACTGAAGCTTTCTTT,CASSRTGTVNTEAFF
.,.,TRBJ2-3,17,TRBV28,TGTGCCAGCAGTTTAAGTGGGGCACAATATAGCACAGATAAACAGTATTTT,CASSLSGAQYSTDKQYF
.,.,TRBJ1-1,13,TRBV5-1,TGCGCCAGCAGCTTGGTCCCGGACACTGAAGCTTTCTTT,CASSLVPDTEAFF
few,TRBD1,TRBJ1-3,16,TRBV11-2,TGTGTCAGCAGCTATACAGGGGCCAGCTCTGGAAACACCATATATTTT,CVSSYTGASSGNTIYF
.,TRBD2,TRBJ2-3,14,TRBV5-5,TGTGCCAGCGGCGGGGGGGTTGGGACAGATACGCAATATTTT,CASGGGVGTDTQYF
many,.,TRBJ2-7,14,TRBV6-5,TGTGCCAGCAGTTACCAGAGGAGATCCTACGAGCAGTACTTC,CASSYQRRSYEQYF
.,TRBD1,TRBJ1-5,17,TRBV5-8,TGTGCCAGCAGCTTGGTGGGGACAGGCGCCCTCGGGCAGCCCCAGCATTTT,CASSLVGTGALGQPQHF
.,TRBD1,TRBJ2-1,16,TRBV18,TGTGCCAGCTCACAATCCGGGACAGGGACCACCAATGAGCAGTTCTTC,CASSQSGTGTTNEQFF
many,.,TRBJ2-7,13,TRBV7-8,TGTGCCAGCAGCCTCAGGGGCCCCTACGAGCAGTACTTC,CASSLRGPYEQYF
many,TRBD2,TRBJ2-7,14,TRBV2,TGTGCCAGCTTGGCGGGAGATCGTACCTACGAGCAGTACTTC,CASLAGDRTYEQYF
.,.,TRBJ2-7,12,TRBV11-2,TGTGCCAGCAGGCAGTTTGTCAACGAGAAGTACTTC,CASRQFVNEKYF
many,.,TRBJ2-3,14,TRBV10-1,TGCGCCAGCAGCAGGGGCGGCCGCACAGATACGCAGTATTTT,CASSRGGRTDTQYF
many,.,TRBJ1-2,11,TRBV29-1,TGCAGCGTCTCGGGGGCCTATGGCTACACCTTC,CSVSGAYGYTF
.,TRBD2,TRBJ2-1,14,TRBV29-1,TGCAGCGTCGTCGGGACTAGAGGGAGAAATGAGCCGATCTTC,CSVVGTRGRNEPIF
.,.,TRBJ2-3,13,TRBV29-1,TGCAGTGTGGGAGTAGAGGCAGGAGATACGCGGTATTTT,CSVGVEAGDTRYF
.,TRBD1,TRBJ2-6,19,TRBV11-2,TGTACTAGCAGCTTAGGGGACAGGCCCGTTAACTCTGGGGCCAACGTCCTGACTTTC,CTSSLGDRPVNSGANVLTF
.,TRBD1,TRBJ2-1,18,TRBV28,TGTGCCAGCAGGAGGCTGGCAGGGGGCTTTAGCTCCTACAATGAGCAGTTCTTC,CASRRLAGGFSSYNEQFF
.,.,TRBJ1-2,17,TRBV12-3/TRBV12-4,TGTGTCAGTAGTTTTAGTCATGCGGGGGCGCTGAACTATGGCTACACCTTC,CVSSFSHAGALNYGYTF
.,TRBD2,TRBJ2-7,14,TRBV29-1,TGCAGCGTTTCGACCAGCGGGAAACTCTACGAGCAGTACTTC,CSVSTSGKLYEQYF
.,TRBD1,TRBJ2-4,14,TRBV18,TGTACCAGCTCACCACAGGGGGCCAAAAATATTCAGTACTTC,CTSSPQGAKNIQYF
.,.,TRBJ1-1,15,TRBV28,TGTGCCAGCAGTTTGGCAGTCATGGTGAACACTGAAGCTTTCTTT,CASSLAVMVNTEAFF
.,.,TRBJ2-3,13,TRBV6-5,TGTGGCAGCAGAGGTGGGGGGCTTGATACGCAGTATTTT,CGSRGGGLDTQYF
.,.,TRBJ2-7,15,TRBV11-1,TGTACCAGCAGCTCTTGGACAGCAGGACTACGCGAGCAGTACTTC,CTSSSWTAGLREQYF
.,.,TRBJ2-2,14,TRBV11-2,TGTGCCAGCAGCCCTCAAGGACCGACCGGGGAGCTGTTTTTT,CASSPQGPTGELFF
.,.,TRBJ2-7,14,TRBV29-1,TGCAGCGTGACTATTAGGTGGAGCACCTACGAGCGGTACTTC,CSVTIRWSTYERYF
few,.,TRBJ1-1,16,TRBV13,TGTGCCAGCAGCTTAGTCCTGGGACACCAGGACACTGAAGCTTTCTTT,CASSLVLGHQDTEAFF
many,.,TRBJ1-1,15,TRBV5-4,TGTGCCAGCAGCTTGGCCGCTGCGGAGAACACTGAAGCTTTCTTT,CASSLAAAENTEAFF
few,.,TRBJ2-3,15,TRBV25-1,TGTGCCAGCAGTGAATGGGTGGGGCAGGGAGATACGCAGTATTTT,CASSEWVGQGDTQYF
many,TRBD2,TRBJ2-3,17,TRBV6-6,TGTGCCAGCAGTTACCCTCCTAGCGGGAGAGCGCATAATACGCAGTATTTT,CASSYPPSGRAHNTQYF
.,.,TRBJ1-4,14,TRBV30,TGTGTCTGGAGTCTAGGTGGGCTCGGTGAAAAACTGTTTTTT,CVWSLGGLGEKLFF
.,TRBD2,TRBJ2-7,18,TRBV20-1,TGCAGTGCTAGAGATCCATCGTGGCTAGCGGGAGCAGTAGACGAGCAGTACTTC,CSARDPSWLAGAVDEQYF
medium-sized,.,TRBJ2-5,13,TRBV11-2,TGTGCCAGCAGCTTTCCCGGGGTGAAGACCCAGTACTTC,CASSFPGVKTQYF
many,.,TRBJ2-7,12,TRBV29-1,TGCAGCGCTGGACAGAGCTCCTACGAGCAGTACTTC,CSAGQSSYEQYF
.,TRBD1,TRBJ1-5,16,TRBV4-1,TGCGTCAACAGCCATACGGACAGGGGAAGGGATCAGCCCCAGCATTTT,CVNSHTDRGRDQPQHF
.,.,TRBJ2-5,15,TRBV11-2,TGTGCCAGGAGCTTAGAACGGGGGAGCGAGGAGACCCAGTACTTC,CARSLERGSEETQYF
.,.,TRBJ2-7,15,TRBV11-2,TGTGCCATCAGCAGATTTAGCGTGGGTGTCTACGAGCAGTACTTC,CAISRFSVGVYEQYF
.,TRBD2,TRBJ2-7,15,TRBV28,TGTGCCAGCAGTCCTCCGGGGGGGTGGTCCTACGAGCAGTACTTC,CASSPPGGWSYEQYF
once,TRBD1,TRBJ1-1,18,TRBV28,TGTGCCTGCAGAGACAGGGGACTCGGTAGGCGGCTGAACACTGAAGCTTTCTTT,CACRDRGLGRRLNTEAFF
.,TRBD2,TRBJ2-3,16,TRBV5-4,TGTGCCAACAGCCTGAACGGGAGGGGTGGGACAGATACGCAGTATTTT,CANSLNGRGGTDTQYF